This entry lists 21 T cell receptor beta chains sequenced from one sample in a study of cytomegalovirus exposure and HLA in healthy donors. The primer mix had 60 Vbeta and 13 Jbeta primers. Libraries were prepared by immunoSEQ multiplex PCR; TCRdb keeps only in-frame clonotypes and omits some of them. This table holds over 45,000 clones, 65% to 85% found once. Sample: PBMCs. Every receptor here comes from a boy aged 5 to 17 in good health and CMV-seropositive.

The chain recombines TRBV7-9 with TRBJ2-7; D possibly corresponds to TRBD2 (5 bases). Germline values: CDR1 SEHNR, CDR2 FQNEAQ (reference sequence). V was pared by 0 bases and J by 7 bases, with 13 bases between. The CDR3 covers 14 residues. CDR3 in amino acids: CASSLAGNPGEQYF. DNA of the CDR3: TGTGCCAGCAGCTTAGCGGGCAACCCGGGGGAGCAGTACTTC.

The chain has TRBV19 and TRBJ1-2; TRBD1 matches at 7 bases. Germline-derived CDR1 and CDR2 are LNHDA and SQIVND (reference sequence). CDR3 length: 14 residues. J lost 5 bases, V lost 8 bases, and 11 bases had no gene match. CDR3 sequence reads: CASSTGYDPYGYTF. CDR3 nucleotides: TGTGCCAGTTCGACAGGGTACGATCCTTATGGCTACACCTTC.

This clone has just one count. The gene calls are TRBV20-1 and TRBJ1-1; D is unclear. The V and J ends lost 3 bases and 7 bases respectively, with 6 bases between them. Germline assignment: CDR1 DFQATT and CDR2 SNEGSKA (reference sequence). The CDR3 consists of 10 residues. CDR3 loop: CSASQIEAFF. CDR3 nucleotides: TGCAGTGCTAGTCAGATTGAAGCTTTCTTT.

The J gene is TRBJ1-5, the V gene TRBV19; the D is unclear. V lost 6 bases and J 4 bases, leaving 16 bases between the germline ends. The germline V gene has CDR1 LNHDA and CDR2 SQIVND (reference sequence). The CDR3 is 15 amino acids. CDR3 bases: TGTGCCAGTAGGACACCGGGAGAAATAAATCAGCCCCAGCATTTT. Translation gives CASRTPGEINQPQHF.

J is TRBJ1-5 and V is TRBV7-9, with D possibly being TRBD1 (5 bases). V shed 6 bases and J shed 2 bases, with 23 bases lying between them. Germline V gives CDR1 SEHNR, CDR2 FQNEAQ (reference sequence). The CDR3 contains 18 residues. The DNA of the CDR3 is TGTGCCAGCAGTCCCGTGTATGGCCAGGGCATCGGCAATCAGCCCCAGCATTTT. Residues: CASSPVYGQGIGNQPQHF.

This clone has only one observation. The rearrangement links TRBV7-3 to TRBJ2-2, with 8 bases that match TRBD2. The CDR3 is 16 residues long. J lost 3 bases, V lost 5 bases, and 8 bases had no gene match. Germline V gene data show CDR1 as SGHTA and CDR2 as FQGTGA. DNA for the CDR3: TGTGCCAGCAGCGGTTTTAGGCGGGGGGACACCGGGGAGCTGTTTTTT. It translates to CASSGFRRGDTGELFF.

The V gene is TRBV7-6, the J gene TRBJ2-4; tentative D call: TRBD2 (5 bases). Germline-derived CDR1 and CDR2 are SGHVS and FNYEAQ. This CDR3 spans 15 amino acids. Trimming took off 4 bases at V and 6 bases at J, with 16 bases between the two ends. The CDR3 protein is CASSSSKGAGNIQYF. CDR3 DNA sequence: TGTGCCAGCAGCTCCTCGAAGGGCGCGGGAAACATTCAGTACTTC.

This chain links TRBV13 with TRBJ2-5; possible D gene TRBD2, 6 bases. Germline V gene data show CDR1 as PRHDT and CDR2 as FYEKMQ (reference sequence). The ends were cut back, 8 bases at V and 3 bases at J, with 13 bases in the middle. The CDR3 length is 13 residues. The CDR3 reads CASREQVEETQYF. The CDR3 region has the DNA TGTGCCAGCCGGGAGCAGGTTGAAGAGACCCAGTACTTC.

About this clone: One end of the junction is discordant with germline, which a read error may explain. The chain links TRBV18 to TRBJ1-3; 10 positions agree with TRBD1. The CDR3 spans 16 residues. Germline CDR1 reads KGHSH; CDR2 reads LQKENI. CDR3 region: CASSPGQGRSGSTIYF. The CDR3 DNA is TGTGCCAGCTCACCGGGACAGGGGCGAAGTGGAAGCACCATATATTTT.

This chain uses TRBV4-2 with TRBJ2-3; possible D gene TRBD2, 7 bases. Per germline, CDR1 LGHNA and CDR2 YNFKEQ. V was pared by 2 bases and J by 3 bases, with 15 bases between. The CDR3 sequence is 16 residues long. CDR3 nucleotides: TGTGCCAGCAGCCAATTGAGGGGGGGAATGACAGATACGCAGTATTTT. As protein: CASSQLRGGMTDTQYF.

V usage is TRBV6-1 and J usage is TRBJ2-7; tentatively, D is TRBD1 (6 bases). Trimming cost V 3 bases and J 2 bases, with 14 bases left between them. The CDR3 totals 15 residues. The V gene's germline CDR1 is MNHNS and CDR2 SASEGT. The CDR3 nucleotides read TGTGCCAGCAGTGAGACCCACGGACAGCCCTACGAGCAGTACTTC. This gives the protein CASSETHGQPYEQYF.

V gene TRBV4-1 combines with J gene TRBJ1-3; 7 nucleotides match TRBD1. CDR1 and CDR2 (germline): MGHRA, YSYEKL. CDR3 length equals 16 residues. J gave up 3 bases and V 5 bases, and 10 bases lay outside the gene matches. CDR3 residues: CASSSSGGTVGNTIYF. The CDR3 region has the DNA TGCGCCAGCAGCTCCTCGGGAGGGACAGTTGGAAACACCATATATTTT.

This clone appeared a single time. The chain links TRBV9 to TRBJ2-4, with 11 bases identical to TRBD2. This CDR3 is 18 amino acids long. The V gene's germline CDR1 is SGDLS and CDR2 YYNGEE. V lost 3 bases to trimming and J lost 7 bases; unmatched junction nucleotides: 15. The CDR3 DNA is TGTGCCAGCAGCGCCCTTAGCGGGGGGGCCGGAGTGGCGAACATTCAGTACTTC. Translated: CASSALSGGAGVANIQYF.

The chain has TRBV5-4 and TRBJ1-1; D is possibly TRBD1 (6 bases). The CDR3 extends over 13 amino acids. Trimming left V 2 bases short and J 7 bases short, with 12 bases between. Per the germline V gene, CDR1 is SGHNT and CDR2 is YYREEE (reference sequence). The CDR3 sequence: CASSLGQSLEAFF. The DNA for the CDR3 is TGTGCCAGCAGCTTAGGACAGTCACTTGAAGCTTTCTTT.

The chain recombines TRBV11-2 with TRBJ1-1, with a possible D match to TRBD1 (6 bases). The CDR3 runs to 14 residues. V shed 5 bases and J shed 4 bases, with 14 bases lying between them. The germline CDR1 and CDR2 sequences are SGHAT and FQNNGV. CDR3 nucleotide sequence: TGTGCCAGCAGCACCCCCCTGGGGGCCACTGAAGCTTTCTTT. It codes for CASSTPLGATEAFF.

The chain carries TRBV29-1 and TRBJ2-5, with D uncertain. V lost 3 bases, J lost 2 bases, and 7 bases lay in between. Germline V lookup: CDR1 SQVTM, CDR2 ANQGSEA. The CDR3 spans 12 residues. In nucleotides, the CDR3 is TGCAGCGTTGAGTATTCGCAAGAGACCCAGTACTTC. This codes for CSVEYSQETQYF. Full variable domain (outside the CDR3, taken from reference TRBV29-1 and TRBJ2-5): SAVISQKPSRDICQRGTSLTIQCQVDSQVTMMFWYRQQPGQSLTLIATANQGSEATYESGFVIDKFPISRPNLTFSTLTVSNMSPEDSSIYLCSVEYSQETQYFGPGTRLLVL.

J is TRBJ2-1 and V is TRBV20-1; D perhaps matches TRBD1 (5 bases). The V gene lost 4 bases and the J gene lost 8 bases, with 9 bases spanning the gap. Germline CDR1 is DFQATT and CDR2 is SNEGSKA (reference sequence). CDR3 length equals 11 residues. The CDR3 region is CSAKSGYEQFF. CDR3 in DNA: TGCAGTGCTAAGTCAGGGTATGAGCAGTTCTTC.

The V and J genes are TRBV27 and TRBJ1-5; D is uncertain. The germline V gene encodes CDR1 MNHEY and CDR2 SMNVEV (reference sequence). With 0 bases removed from V and 4 bases from J, the gap between germline ends came to 16 bases. The CDR3 runs 17 residues. The CDR3 nucleotides read TGTGCCAGCAGTTTATCTTTGCACGGAAAGCGGAATCAGCCCCAGCATTTT. It specifies CASSLSLHGKRNQPQHF.

This sequence joins TRBV6-5 and TRBJ2-7, with TRBD2 matching 12 bases. V was clipped by 4 bases and J by 6 bases; unmatched bases: 7. Germline V gene lookup returns CDR1 MNHEY and CDR2 SVGAGI. The CDR3 runs to 15 residues. In DNA, the CDR3 is TGTGCCAGCAGTTTAGGACTAGCGGGGCCCGGCGAGCAGTACTTC. Encoded protein: CASSLGLAGPGEQYF.

This clone was found once. Within the sample, other DNA sequences also encode this same CDR3. This chain joins TRBV9 and TRBJ2-7; D is unresolved. Trimming took off 0 bases at V and 0 bases at J, with 4 bases between the two ends. Germline CDR1 reads SGDLS; CDR2 reads YYNGEE. This CDR3 contains 13 residues. The CDR3 coding sequence is TGTGCCAGCAGCGTAGATAACTCCTACGAGCAGTACTTC. Protein sequence: CASSVDNSYEQYF.

This rearrangement joins TRBV27 to TRBJ2-1, with TRBD2 identical over 8 bases. Germline loops: CDR1 MNHEY, CDR2 SMNVEV (reference sequence). V was pared by 8 bases and J by 7 bases, with 13 bases of the junction left unmatched. The length of the CDR3 is 15 residues. The CDR3 region has the DNA TGTGCCAGCGCCCAGGGTAGCGGGACTCTAAATGAGCAGTTCTTC. Amino acids: CASAQGSGTLNEQFF.